These 31 T cell receptor beta chains share one sample of origin, sequenced in a study of T cell repertoires in cytomegalovirus infection. TCRdb used MiXCR to reprocess the reads, holding one entry per CDR3 protein. The sample includes approximately 310,000 distinct CDR3 sequences, approximately 25% of them seen just once. These TCRs are of unknown antigen specificity. This specimen consisted of cultured PBMCs, obtained from culture after CMV antigen stimulation. The receptors shown here come from a human donor in good health (CMV status not recorded). Some clones in this sample may be carry-over from other donors' samples.

The J gene is TRBJ2-2, the V gene TRBV9; no clear D. Germline V CDR1 and CDR2: SGDLS, YYNGEE. This CDR3 has 13 residues. The V end lost 0 bases, the J end lost 4 bases, and 4 bases lay between the germline ends. In nucleotides, the CDR3 is TGTGCCAGCAGCGTAGATCCCACCGGGGAGCTGTTTTTT. Its protein product is CASSVDPTGELFF.

This sequence joins TRBV20-1 and TRBJ2-3, with D perhaps TRBD1 (5 bases). Germline V gene data show CDR1 as DFQATT and CDR2 as SNEGSKA (reference sequence). V gave up 5 bases and J gave up 8 bases, with 17 bases separating them. The CDR3 runs 13 residues. CDR3: CSAARQSQATQYF. The CDR3 bases are TGCAGTGCTGCAAGACAGTCCCAGGCTACGCAGTATTTT.

The chain has TRBV4-1 and TRBJ2-1, with D perhaps assigned TRBD1 or TRBD2 (5 bases each). Deletions cut 1 base from V and 4 bases from J, with 14 bases between. Germline V gives CDR1 MGHRA, CDR2 YSYEKL. The CDR3 runs 16 residues. CDR3 sequence (DNA): TGCGCCAGCAGCCAAGTGTGGCCGGGGCAGTACAATGAGCAGTTCTTC. Translated: CASSQVWPGQYNEQFF.

The V call is TRBV27, the J call TRBJ2-5; 10 bases fit TRBD2. Germline-derived CDR1 and CDR2 are MNHEY and SMNVEV (reference sequence). Unmatched junction bases numbered 5, after V lost 0 bases and J lost 4 bases. This CDR3 has 16 residues. The CDR3 loop is CASSLSWASGRETQYF. The CDR3 DNA follows: TGTGCCAGCAGTTTATCTTGGGCTAGCGGGAGAGAGACCCAGTACTTC.

V is TRBV7-2 and J is TRBJ2-1; TRBD1 matches 8 bases. Germline V gene data show CDR1 as SGHTA and CDR2 as FQGNSA. The V segment lost 6 bases and the J segment 5 bases; nucleotides outside the gene matches: 6. The CDR3 spans 14 residues. This chain's CDR3 is CASRTRGLNNEQFF. CDR3 DNA sequence: TGTGCCAGCAGGACCAGGGGGCTAAACAATGAGCAGTTCTTC.

The sample holds a few counts of this clonotype. The chain recombines TRBV13 with TRBJ2-1; 8 bases map to TRBD2. Germline values: CDR1 PRHDT, CDR2 FYEKMQ (reference sequence). The junction had 7 bases not matched to a gene; V was cut back by 5 bases and J by 10 bases. This CDR3 is 13 amino acids long. The DNA for the CDR3 is TGTGCCAGCAGCCGCCGACTAGCGTACGAGCAGTTCTTC. This codes for CASSRRLAYEQFF.

This sequence joins TRBV6-5 and TRBJ2-2; the match to TRBD1 covers 10 bases. Looked up from germline, CDR1 is MNHEY and CDR2 is SVGAGI. With V trimmed by 7 bases and J by 3 bases, 8 bases remained unmatched. This CDR3 comprises 16 residues. CDR3 loop: CASIARTGGYTGELFF. Here the CDR3 DNA reads TGTGCCAGCATAGCCAGGACAGGGGGTTACACCGGGGAGCTGTTTTTT.

This clonotype came up once. V is TRBV5-4 and J is TRBJ1-1, with unresolved D. The V and J ends lost 6 bases and 3 bases respectively, with 12 bases between them. There are 13 residues in the CDR3. CDR1 SGHNT and CDR2 YYREEE come from the germline V gene (reference sequence). CDR3 amino acids: CASNSRRDTEAFF. CDR3 DNA: TGTGCCAGCAACTCCAGGAGGGACACTGAAGCTTTCTTT. The variable domain in full, completed from reference TRBV5-4 and TRBJ1-1, reads ETGVTQSPTHLIKTRGQQVTLRCSSQSGHNTVSWYQQALGQGPQFIFQYYREEENGRGNFPPRFSGLQFPNYSSELNVNALELDDSALYLCASNSRRDTEAFFGQGTRLTVV.

This clonotype occurred a few times. V gene TRBV6-2 or TRBV6-3 combines with J gene TRBJ1-5; D is uncertain. Looked up from germline, CDR1 is MNHEY and CDR2 is SVGEGT. The V end was cut by 5 bases, the J end by 3 bases, with 17 bases between. The CDR3 has 16 residues. The CDR3 sequence: CASSPTFVGINQPQHF. As DNA, the CDR3 is TGTGCCAGCAGTCCCACGTTCGTGGGGATCAATCAGCCCCAGCATTTT.

In its sample, this clonotype was seen many times. The J gene is TRBJ2-4, the V gene TRBV7-8; 11 nucleotides agree with TRBD1. This CDR3 region has 16 residues. Germline assignment: CDR1 SGHVS and CDR2 FQNEAQ. With V trimmed by 5 bases and J by 5 bases, 8 bases remained unmatched. In DNA form, the CDR3 reads TGTGCCAGCAGCGCCCCGCCGGGACAGGGGGAAAACATTCAGTACTTC. Translated: CASSAPPGQGENIQYF. Based on the CDR3 plus reference TRBV7-8 and TRBJ2-4, the full variable domain is GAGVSQSPRYKVAKRGQDVALRCDPISGHVSLFWYQQALGQGPEFLTYFQNEAQLDKSGLPSDRFFAERPEGSVSTLKIQRTQQEDSAVYLCASSAPPGQGENIQYFGAGTRLSVL.

A few counts support this clonotype. The V gene is TRBV4-3, the J gene TRBJ1-2; TRBD1 might be the D (5 bases). The CDR3 extends over 12 amino acids. From germline, CDR1 is LGHNA and CDR2 YSLEER. V dropped 0 bases and J dropped 8 bases, with 7 bases sitting between them. This CDR3 reads CASSQERGGYTF. CDR3 DNA sequence: TGCGCCAGCAGCCAAGAGAGGGGCGGCTACACCTTC.

The chain employs TRBV7-9 and TRBJ2-7, with D perhaps being TRBD1 or TRBD2 (5 bases each). V gave up 4 bases and J gave up 6 bases, with 19 bases separating them. The CDR3 extends over 15 amino acids. Per the germline V gene, CDR1 is SEHNR and CDR2 is FQNEAQ (reference sequence). CDR3 in amino acids: CASSSIIPGPSEQYF. The CDR3 DNA reads TGTGCCAGCAGCTCCATTATTCCGGGACCTTCCGAGCAGTACTTC.

V usage is TRBV11-2 and J usage is TRBJ2-4; 13 bases agree with TRBD2. The CDR3 runs to 19 residues. V gave up 5 bases and J gave up 4 bases; unmatched junction bases: 14. In germline, CDR1 is SGHAT, CDR2 FQNNGV. CDR3 sequence reads: CASSPIRVGLAGAKNIQYF. The CDR3 coding sequence is TGTGCCAGCAGCCCAATTCGGGTAGGACTAGCGGGAGCTAAAAACATTCAGTACTTC.

V gene TRBV7-2 combines with J gene TRBJ2-5; possible D gene TRBD2, 5 bases. Trimming stripped 1 base from V and 4 bases from J, with 19 bases between. The length of the CDR3 is 17 residues. The germline V gene encodes CDR1 SGHTA and CDR2 FQGNSA. Here the CDR3 DNA reads TGTGCCAGCAGCTTAGACCTTCATGCCGGTCGGGGAGAGACCCAGTACTTC. Its translation: CASSLDLHAGRGETQYF.

V gene TRBV24-1 combines with J gene TRBJ2-5, with 12 positions matching TRBD1. CDR1 KGHDR and CDR2 SFDVKD come from the germline V gene. The trim removed 4 bases at V and 2 bases at J, leaving 4 bases unmatched. CDR3 length equals 16 residues. The CDR3 spells CATSEGQGAAQETQYF. The CDR3 nucleotides read TGTGCCACCAGTGAGGGACAGGGGGCGGCTCAAGAGACCCAGTACTTC.

A single count supports this clonotype. The chain uses TRBV28 and TRBJ1-1; 7 bases agree with TRBD1. Germline V CDR1 and CDR2: MDHEN, SYDVKM. The CDR3 spans 14 residues. With V trimmed by 2 bases and J by 8 bases, 8 bases remained unmatched. The CDR3 bases are TGTGCCAGCAGTTTAACTACGACAGGGACGGAAGCTTTCTTT. Translating gives CASSLTTTGTEAFF.

V usage is TRBV5-4 and J usage is TRBJ2-3, with D possibly being TRBD1 (5 bases). V lost 3 bases, J lost 10 bases, and 18 bases lay in between. The CDR3 contains 14 residues. CDR1 SGHNT and CDR2 YYREEE come from the germline V gene (reference sequence). CDR3 region: CASSWGDTQISQYF. The CDR3 bases are TGTGCCAGCAGCTGGGGCGACACACAGATATCGCAGTATTTT.

This clonotype was counted between two and nine times. The J gene is TRBJ1-2, the V gene TRBV27; D ambiguous. V lost 6 bases, J lost 6 bases, and 20 bases lay in between. This CDR3 has 15 residues. The germline gives CDR1 MNHEY, CDR2 SMNVEV (reference sequence). CDR3 DNA sequence: TGTGCCAGCAGCCGAGATCGGGGTAATAGAAATGGCTACACCTTC. Protein: CASSRDRGNRNGYTF.

This clonotype was counted once. At one end, the junction sequence differs from germline, possibly due to a read error. The rearrangement uses TRBV4-1 and TRBJ1-1; TRBD1 matches at 10 bases. The CDR3 consists of 16 residues. Germline CDR1 MGHRA, CDR2 YSYEKL. Here the CDR3 DNA reads TGCGCCAGCAGCCAAGGAAGTGGGACAGGGGATATTGAAGCTATCTTT. Protein: CASSQGSGTGDIEAIF.

This chain joins TRBV6-2 or TRBV6-3 and TRBJ2-6; 12 bases are a match to TRBD2. In germline, CDR1 is MNHEY, CDR2 SVGEGT. This CDR3 is 16 amino acids long. Losses at the gene ends were 5 bases for V and 1 base for J; bases not matched to a gene: 0. CDR3 protein: CASSGLAGSGANVLTF. The CDR3 DNA follows: TGTGCCAGCAGTGGACTAGCGGGGTCTGGGGCCAACGTCCTGACTTTC.

This clonotype was detected ten times or more. The gene calls are TRBV7-2 and TRBJ2-5; D is possibly TRBD2 (6 bases). Germline V gene data show CDR1 as SGHTA and CDR2 as FQGNSA. Trimming stripped 1 base from V and 1 base from J, with 10 bases between. The CDR3 has 15 amino acids. The CDR3 DNA is TGTGCCAGCAGCTTAGGTCTAGCGCCCCAAGAGACCCAGTACTTC. Amino acid sequence: CASSLGLAPQETQYF.

This clonotype was detected ten times or more. CDR3 DNA sequence: TGTGCCAGCAGTATCTGGGTTAGCAGCTTACAAGAGACCCAGTACTTC. Translated: CASSIWVSSLQETQYF. This sequence joins TRBV7-2 and TRBJ2-5; unclear D gene. CDR1 is SGHTA, CDR2 FQGNSA, per germline. The V end was cut by 6 bases, the J end by 2 bases, with 19 bases between. The CDR3 runs to 16 residues. The whole variable domain, remainder taken from reference TRBV7-2 and TRBJ2-5, is GAGVSQSPSNKVTEKGKDVELRCDPISGHTALYWYRQSLGQGLEFLIYFQGNSAPDKSGLPSDRFSAERTGGSVSTLTIQRTQQEDSAVYLCASSIWVSSLQETQYFGPGTRLLVL.

This clonotype was counted ten times or more. The chain links TRBV7-2 to TRBJ2-7, with D perhaps assigned TRBD1 or TRBD2 (5 bases each). This CDR3 spans 15 amino acids. CDR1 is SGHTA and CDR2 is FQGNSA in the germline V gene. The germline V and J ends were trimmed by 1 base and 3 bases, with 13 bases remaining between them. The CDR3 loop reads CASSLGLGPLYEQYF. CDR3 nucleotides: TGTGCCAGCAGCTTAGGTTTGGGACCACTCTACGAGCAGTACTTC.

The chain links TRBV4-1 to TRBJ2-5; 7 bases map to TRBD2. V dropped 5 bases and J dropped 2; count of bases not matched to a gene: 14. CDR3 size: 17 residues. From germline, CDR1 is MGHRA and CDR2 YSYEKL. CDR3 nucleotide sequence: TGCGCCAGCAGCGAGGCAGGCGCTAGCGGCCCACAAGAGACCCAGTACTTC. Its protein product is CASSEAGASGPQETQYF.

Only one count was recorded for this clonotype. The rearrangement uses TRBV28 and TRBJ1-6, with D perhaps TRBD1 (6 bases). Germline V gene lookup returns CDR1 MDHEN and CDR2 SYDVKM. This CDR3 is 14 amino acids long. The germline V and J ends were trimmed by 7 bases and 10 bases, with 17 bases remaining between them. The CDR3 loop reads CASIQGLSGSPLHF. As DNA, the CDR3 is TGTGCCAGCATCCAGGGGTTAAGTGGGTCACCCCTCCACTTT.

The chain has TRBV9 and TRBJ2-3; D unclear. V lost 0 bases and J lost 0, with 5 bases in between. The CDR3 runs 14 residues. Looked up from germline, CDR1 is SGDLS and CDR2 is YYNGEE. The CDR3 sequence: CASSVEPSTDTQYF. CDR3 coding DNA: TGTGCCAGCAGCGTAGAGCCTAGCACAGATACGCAGTATTTT.

This clonotype showed up just a few times. The CDR3 DNA sequence: TGTGCCAGCAGTCTTTCCTCAGGGGGAAGCAAGACTAGCGGGACTCGCGAGCAGTACGTC. Translation: CASSLSSGGSKTSGTREQYV. The V call is TRBV27, the J call TRBJ2-7, with 11 nucleotides matching TRBD2. V dropped 5 bases and J dropped 6; count of bases not matched to a gene: 24. Germline CDR1 and CDR2: MNHEY and SMNVEV (reference sequence). The CDR3 loop spans 20 amino acids.

This clonotype was observed at least ten times. An end of the junction does not agree with germline; a read error may underlie this. The chain links TRBV7-8 to TRBJ2-1, with D unclear. CDR1 and CDR2 (germline): SGHVS, FQNEAQ. This CDR3 is built from 15 residues. The CDR3 sequence is CASTLSERKYNEQFF. For the CDR3, the DNA is TGTGCCAGCACCTTAAGCGAGAGGAAGTACAATGAGCAGTTCTTC.

This clonotype was picked up a small number of times. J is TRBJ1-1 and V is TRBV12-5; D call uncertain. Germline V gene lookup returns CDR1 LGHNT and CDR2 FRNRAP. This CDR3 comprises 13 residues. The V gene lost 1 base and the J gene lost 11 bases, with 14 bases spanning the gap. The CDR3 loop is CASGLDSERSAFF. The CDR3 DNA reads TGTGCTAGTGGTTTGGACAGTGAACGGTCGGCTTTCTTT.

This clonotype was counted many times. V is TRBV7-2 and J is TRBJ2-1; possible D gene TRBD2, 5 bases. Trimming removed 4 bases at V and 10 bases at J, with 20 bases between. This CDR3 spans 15 amino acids. Germline V lookup: CDR1 SGHTA, CDR2 FQGNSA. The CDR3 reads CASSSEAAVFEEQFF. CDR3 DNA: TGTGCCAGCAGCTCGGAGGCAGCAGTTTTCGAGGAGCAGTTCTTC.

This clonotype has only a few counts. The rearrangement joins TRBV4-3 to TRBJ1-2, with D possibly being TRBD1 (6 bases). V was cut by 0 bases and J by 4 bases, with 12 bases left in between. CDR3 length: 15 residues. Germline CDR1 and CDR2: LGHNA and YSLEER. The DNA of the CDR3 is TGCGCCAGCAGCCAAGATAGCACAGGGAGCTATGGCTACACCTTC. It yields the protein CASSQDSTGSYGYTF.